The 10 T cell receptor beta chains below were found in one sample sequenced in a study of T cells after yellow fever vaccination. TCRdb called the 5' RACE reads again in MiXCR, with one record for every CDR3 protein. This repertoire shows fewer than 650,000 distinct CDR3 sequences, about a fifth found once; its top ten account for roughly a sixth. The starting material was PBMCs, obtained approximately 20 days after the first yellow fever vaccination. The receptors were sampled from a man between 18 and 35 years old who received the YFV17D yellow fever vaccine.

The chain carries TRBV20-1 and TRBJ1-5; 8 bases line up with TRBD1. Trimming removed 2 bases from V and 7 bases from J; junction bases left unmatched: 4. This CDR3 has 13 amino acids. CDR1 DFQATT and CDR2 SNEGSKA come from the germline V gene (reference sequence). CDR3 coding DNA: TGCAGTGCTAGACAGGGGGCCTGGCAGCCCCAGCATTTT. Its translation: CSARQGAWQPQHF.

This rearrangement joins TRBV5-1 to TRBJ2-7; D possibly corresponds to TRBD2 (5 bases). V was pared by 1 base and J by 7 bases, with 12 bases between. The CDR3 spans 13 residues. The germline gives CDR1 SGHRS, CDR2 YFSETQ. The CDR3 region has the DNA TGCGCCAGCAGCTTGTCACCCTCGGGGGAGCAGTACGTC. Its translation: CASSLSPSGEQYV.

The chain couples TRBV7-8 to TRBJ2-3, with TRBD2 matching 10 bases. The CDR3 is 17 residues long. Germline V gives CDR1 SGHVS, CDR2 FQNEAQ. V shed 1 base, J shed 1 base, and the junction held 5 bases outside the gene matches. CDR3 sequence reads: CASSLGRLAGGTDTQYF. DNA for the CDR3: TGTGCCAGCAGCTTAGGTCGTCTAGCGGGGGGCACAGATACGCAGTATTTT.

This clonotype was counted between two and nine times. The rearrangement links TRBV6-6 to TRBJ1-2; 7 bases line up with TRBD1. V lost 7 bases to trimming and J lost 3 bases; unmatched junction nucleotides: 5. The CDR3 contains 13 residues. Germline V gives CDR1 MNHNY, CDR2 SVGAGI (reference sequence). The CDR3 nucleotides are TGTGCCAGCAATTCAGGGGGTTACTATGGCTACACCTTC. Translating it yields CASNSGGYYGYTF.

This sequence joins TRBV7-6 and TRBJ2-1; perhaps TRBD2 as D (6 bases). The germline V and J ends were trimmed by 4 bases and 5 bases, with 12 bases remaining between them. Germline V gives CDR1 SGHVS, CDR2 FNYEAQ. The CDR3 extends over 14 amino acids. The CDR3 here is CASSSTRSHNEQFF. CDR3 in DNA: TGTGCCAGCAGCTCGACTAGGAGCCACAATGAGCAGTTCTTC.

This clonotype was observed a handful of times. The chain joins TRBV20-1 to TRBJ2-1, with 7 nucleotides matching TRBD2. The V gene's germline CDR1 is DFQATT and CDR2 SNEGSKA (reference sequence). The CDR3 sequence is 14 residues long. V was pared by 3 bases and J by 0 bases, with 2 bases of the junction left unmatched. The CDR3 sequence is CSARRGTSYNEQFF. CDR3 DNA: TGCAGTGCTAGGCGGGGGACCTCCTACAATGAGCAGTTCTTC.

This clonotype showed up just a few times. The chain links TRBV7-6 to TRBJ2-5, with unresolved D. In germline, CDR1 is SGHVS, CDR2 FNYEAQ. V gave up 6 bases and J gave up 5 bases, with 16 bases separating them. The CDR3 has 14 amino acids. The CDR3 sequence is CASSSLTSGETQYF. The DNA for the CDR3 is TGTGCCAGCAGTTCTCTGACGTCCGGGGAGACCCAGTACTTC.

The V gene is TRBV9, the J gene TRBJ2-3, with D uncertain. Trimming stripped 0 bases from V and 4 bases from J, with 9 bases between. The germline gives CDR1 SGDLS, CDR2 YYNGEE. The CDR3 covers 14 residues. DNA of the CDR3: TGTGCCAGCAGCGTAGTATTCTCGGCAGATACGCAGTATTTT. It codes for CASSVVFSADTQYF.

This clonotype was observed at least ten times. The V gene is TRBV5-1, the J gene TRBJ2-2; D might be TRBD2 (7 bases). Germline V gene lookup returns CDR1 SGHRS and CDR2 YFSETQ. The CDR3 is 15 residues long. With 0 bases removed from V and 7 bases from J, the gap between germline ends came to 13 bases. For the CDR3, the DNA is TGCGCCAGCAGCTTGGTGTCGGGGGGCAACGGGGAGCTGTTTTTT. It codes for CASSLVSGGNGELFF.

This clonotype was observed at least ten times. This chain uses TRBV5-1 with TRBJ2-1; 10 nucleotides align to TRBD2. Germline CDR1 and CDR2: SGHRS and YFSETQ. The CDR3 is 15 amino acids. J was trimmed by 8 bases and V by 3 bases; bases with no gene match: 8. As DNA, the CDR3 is TGCGCCAGCAGCTACACCGGGACTAGCGCCGATGAGCAGTTCTTC. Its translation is CASSYTGTSADEQFF.